A single sample is the source of the 30 T cell receptor beta chains below, sequenced in a study of neurological immune-mediated disorders. TCRdb fed the 5' RACE reads into MiXCR, producing one record per CDR3 protein. The sample lists about 62,000 distinct CDR3 sequences; 3.5% to 4.5% were seen once. The sequenced material came from PBMCs. These receptors all stem from a woman aged 45 to 65 with multiple sclerosis.

This clonotype has ten or more counts. A read error may explain this, as a much larger clone is one base away. The V gene is TRBV5-1, the J gene TRBJ2-7, with 7 bases lining up with TRBD1. CDR1 SGHRS and CDR2 YFSETQ come from the germline V gene. V lost 6 bases and J lost 7; bases outside the gene matches: 7. The CDR3 contains 12 residues. The CDR3 loop reads CASKYGQEEQYF. CDR3 bases: TGCGCCAGCAAATACGGACAGGAAGAGCAGTACTTC.

About this clonotype itself: This may be a read error: a much more frequent sequence differs by one nucleotide. As the CDR3 is not closed by the conserved phenylalanine or tryptophan, this likely results from a read error. CDR3 coding DNA: TGTGCCACCAGCAGAGTCGGGGACGAGCAGTACTAC. It yields the protein CATSRVGDEQYY. This chain joins TRBV15 and TRBJ2-7; TRBD2 might be the D (5 bases). The CDR3 length is 12 residues. The V end lost 1 base, the J end lost 5 bases, and 6 bases lay between the germline ends. Germline CDR1 LNHNV, CDR2 YYDKDF (reference sequence).

There are many counts of this clonotype. V and J are TRBV5-1 and TRBJ1-3, with 8 nucleotides matching TRBD1. This CDR3 has 14 amino acids. Unmatched junction bases numbered 3, after V lost 4 bases and J lost 3 bases. Looked up from germline, CDR1 is SGHRS and CDR2 is YFSETQ. CDR3 region: CASSGTGGGNTIYF. CDR3 nucleotide sequence: TGCGCCAGCAGCGGAACAGGGGGTGGAAACACCATATATTTT.

This clonotype was recorded at least ten times. The gene calls are TRBV5-1 and TRBJ2-3, with a possible D match to TRBD1 (7 bases). The V gene lost 4 bases and the J gene lost 4 bases, with 25 bases spanning the gap. The length of the CDR3 is 18 residues. Germline V gene lookup returns CDR1 SGHRS and CDR2 YFSETQ. Here the CDR3 reads CASSPRTGGIFGPDTQYF. The CDR3 DNA reads TGCGCCAGCAGCCCTCGGACAGGAGGGATATTCGGGCCAGATACGCAGTATTTT.

This clonotype was observed many times. The rearrangement uses TRBV11-1 and TRBJ2-1; 8 positions match TRBD2. V shed 1 base and J 9 bases; nucleotides not matched to a gene: 5. This CDR3 comprises 14 residues. Looked up from germline, CDR1 is SGHAT and CDR2 is FQDESV (reference sequence). The CDR3 sequence is CASSLGLARLEQFF. The CDR3 DNA sequence: TGTGCCAGCAGCTTAGGACTAGCGAGGCTTGAGCAGTTCTTC.

This clonotype was observed many times. The genes are TRBV20-1 and TRBJ2-7; TRBD2 matches at 11 bases. This CDR3 comprises 16 residues. V gave up 2 bases and J gave up 1 base; unmatched junction bases: 7. Germline V lookup: CDR1 DFQATT, CDR2 SNEGSKA (reference sequence). The CDR3 sequence: CSARPFRTSGSYEQYF. In DNA form, the CDR3 reads TGCAGTGCTAGACCTTTCCGGACTAGCGGGTCCTACGAGCAGTACTTC.

This clonotype was seen ten or more times. This sequence joins TRBV10-3 and TRBJ2-1; 9 bases fit TRBD1. Looked up from germline, CDR1 is ENHRY and CDR2 is SYGVKD. The CDR3 extends over 16 amino acids. With 11 bases clipped from V and 0 bases from J, the junction kept 11 bases outside the gene matches. This CDR3 reads CAVGTGPGGSYNEQFF. As DNA, the CDR3 is TGTGCCGTCGGGACAGGGCCTGGGGGCTCCTACAATGAGCAGTTCTTC.

A few counts support this clonotype. This CDR3 reads CASSPNGLAEETQYF. CDR3 nucleotides: TGTGCCAGCAGCCCCAATGGACTAGCAGAAGAGACCCAGTACTTC. This chain connects TRBV7-2 to TRBJ2-5; 8 nucleotides match TRBD2. The CDR3 consists of 15 residues. CDR1 and CDR2 (germline): SGHTA, FQGNSA. V lost 5 bases, J lost 3 bases, and 8 bases stayed unmatched.

There are many counts of this clonotype. This chain joins TRBV5-1 and TRBJ1-1, with unresolved D. The germline V and J ends were trimmed by 2 bases and 8 bases, with 16 bases remaining between them. Germline V CDR1 and CDR2: SGHRS, YFSETQ. This CDR3 contains 14 residues. The CDR3 sequence is CASSLNPLAGEAFF. The CDR3 DNA reads as TGCGCCAGCAGCTTAAATCCACTCGCGGGGGAAGCTTTCTTT.

This clonotype was seen many times. This chain connects TRBV19 to TRBJ1-1; TRBD1 matches at 8 bases. V shed 6 bases, J shed 1 base, and the junction held 1 base outside the gene matches. This CDR3 contains 13 residues. The V gene's germline CDR1 is LNHDA and CDR2 SQIVND (reference sequence). The CDR3 region has the DNA TGTGCCAGTAGCGACAGGGGGAACACTGAAGCTTTCTTT. Amino acids: CASSDRGNTEAFF.

This clonotype was counted at least ten times. The chain is built from TRBV4-2 and TRBJ2-7, with D perhaps matching TRBD2 (5 bases). This CDR3 has 13 residues. The ends were cut back, 2 bases at V and 2 bases at J, with 7 bases in the middle. The germline gives CDR1 LGHNA, CDR2 YNFKEQ. CDR3 in DNA: TGTGCCAGCAGCCAACCGGGAACCTACGAGCAGTACTTC. This encodes CASSQPGTYEQYF.

This clonotype was counted ten times or more. This chain uses TRBV5-5 with TRBJ2-7; 9 nucleotides align to TRBD1. The CDR3 is 15 amino acids. V shed 1 base and J 6 bases; nucleotides not matched to a gene: 8. Germline V gene sequence: CDR1 SGHKS, CDR2 YYEKEE (reference sequence). CDR3 loop: CASSLKYRGLGEQYF. CDR3 DNA sequence: TGTGCCAGCAGCTTGAAATACAGGGGGCTGGGCGAGCAGTACTTC.

This clonotype was recorded many times. This sequence joins TRBV7-2 and TRBJ2-2, with TRBD2 identical over 9 bases. Germline-derived CDR1 and CDR2 are SGHTA and FQGNSA. V was clipped by 6 bases and J by 3 bases; unmatched bases: 11. The CDR3 sequence is 17 residues long. As DNA, the CDR3 is TGTGCCAGCAGTGTTTTAGCGGGAGTGGGGTACACCGGGGAGCTGTTTTTT. Translation: CASSVLAGVGYTGELFF.

This clonotype was found many times. This sequence joins TRBV12-3 or TRBV12-4 and TRBJ2-2; 11 bases are a match to TRBD2. The CDR3 contains 15 residues. V shed 6 bases and J 6 bases; nucleotides not matched to a gene: 6. Here the CDR3 reads CASRPGLADAGELFF. CDR3 coding DNA: TGTGCCAGCAGGCCGGGACTAGCGGACGCCGGGGAGCTGTTTTTT.

This clonotype was counted many times. The genes are TRBV4-2 and TRBJ1-5; maybe TRBD1 (6 bases). V lost 1 base to trimming and J lost 3 bases, with 13 bases between them. CDR1 is LGHNA, CDR2 YNFKEQ, per germline. This CDR3 is 16 amino acids long. CDR3 DNA sequence: TGTGCCAGCAGCCAAGTTTCAGGGGTGAACAATCAGCCCCAGCATTTT. It encodes CASSQVSGVNNQPQHF.

In its sample, this clonotype was seen many times. The CDR3 bases are TGTGCCAGCAGCCTTTCATTCCCTAACTATGGCTACACCTTC. Translated, it gives CASSLSFPNYGYTF. This rearrangement joins TRBV7-8 to TRBJ1-2; no clear D gene. CDR1 and CDR2 from the germline V gene are SGHVS and FQNEAQ. The CDR3 has 14 amino acids. Trimming pared 5 bases from V and 0 bases from J, leaving 10 bases between.

V gene TRBV4-3 combines with J gene TRBJ1-4; no definite D call. Per the germline V gene, CDR1 is LGHNA and CDR2 is YSLEER. Trimming stripped 2 bases from V and 3 bases from J, with 10 bases between. The CDR3 runs 15 residues. In DNA, the CDR3 is TGCGCCAGCAGCCAACTCGGGTTAGCTAATGAAAAACTGTTTTTT. It specifies CASSQLGLANEKLFF.

This clonotype appeared many times. The rearrangement links TRBV10-3 to TRBJ2-7; D gene uncertain. The CDR3 contains 12 residues. Germline assignment: CDR1 ENHRY and CDR2 SYGVKD. The ends were cut back, 7 bases at V and 2 bases at J, with 9 bases in the middle. DNA of the CDR3: TGTGCCATCAAGAACAATCCCTACGAGCAGTACTTC. Amino acid sequence: CAIKNNPYEQYF.

A remark on this clonotype: This sequence may be a read error, since a much larger clone differs from it by one base. The rearrangement joins TRBV20-1 to TRBJ2-3, with D perhaps TRBD2 (5 bases). This CDR3 is built from 13 residues. Germline CDR1 and CDR2: DFQATT and SNEGSKA (reference sequence). V shed 3 bases and J shed 5 bases, with 12 bases lying between them. Here the CDR3 DNA reads TGCAGTGCTAGTCGGGAAACCCTAGATACGCAGTATTTT. Protein: CSASRETLDTQYF.

There are many counts of this clonotype. CDR3 in DNA: TGCGCCAGCAGCCAAGATCTAGCGACAGGGAGGATCACCGGGGAGCTGTTTTTT. It encodes CASSQDLATGRITGELFF. The rearrangement uses TRBV4-3 and TRBJ2-2; TRBD1 might be the D (7 bases). The CDR3 contains 18 residues. Germline V CDR1 and CDR2: LGHNA, YSLEER. V lost 0 bases and J 4 bases, leaving 18 bases between the germline ends.

In its sample, this clonotype was seen many times. The chain is built from TRBV21-1 and TRBJ2-7; no check of the table's D call, TRBD2, against the DNA was made. TRBV21-1 is a known pseudogene. The CDR3 loop spans 16 amino acids. Here the CDR3 DNA reads TGTGCCAGCAGCAAAGCTATAACGGGAGAAGTCAACGAGCAGTACTTC. Translating gives CASSKAITGEVNEQYF.

Comment on this clonotype: An end of the junction does not agree with germline; a read error may underlie this. The rearrangement uses TRBV18 and TRBJ1-5; 7 bases are shared with TRBD1. Per the germline V gene, CDR1 is KGHSH and CDR2 is LQKENI. This CDR3 has 16 amino acids. The CDR3 loop reads CASSAQTGVGNQPQNF. DNA for the CDR3: TGTGCCAGCTCAGCTCAAACAGGGGTCGGCAATCAGCCCCAGAATTTT.

This clonotype was observed many times. This sequence joins TRBV20-1 and TRBJ2-7, with D maybe TRBD2 (7 bases). V was trimmed by 5 bases and J by 3 bases, leaving 20 bases between them. The CDR3 totals 15 residues. Germline assignment: CDR1 DFQATT and CDR2 SNEGSKA (reference sequence). The CDR3 loop is CSAQRGGQGLYEQYF. The CDR3 coding sequence is TGCAGTGCTCAGAGGGGGGGGCAGGGACTCTACGAGCAGTACTTC.

This clonotype was picked up a small number of times. CDR3 sequence (DNA): TGTGCCAGCAGTATATCGGCTCTGAATGAAAAACTGTTTTTT. Amino acids: CASSISALNEKLFF. The chain is built from TRBV12-3 or TRBV12-4 and TRBJ1-4; D call uncertain. The CDR3 is made up of 14 amino acids. Trimming stripped 5 bases from V and 5 bases from J, with 12 bases between.

The genes are TRBV7-9 and TRBJ1-3, with D unresolved. This CDR3 region has 16 residues. The germline V gene has CDR1 SEHNR and CDR2 FQNEAQ (reference sequence). V lost 3 bases, J lost 4 bases, and 16 bases lay in between. The CDR3 DNA is TGTGCCAGCAGCTTGGCGCAGGTCGCCTCCGGAAACACCATATATTTT. Translated: CASSLAQVASGNTIYF.

This clonotype was found a few times. The J gene is TRBJ2-4, the V gene TRBV11-3; no firm D call. Germline V gene lookup returns CDR1 SGHNT and CDR2 YENEEA. Trimming removed 0 bases from V and 6 bases from J, with 0 bases in between. This CDR3 is built from 11 residues. The CDR3 nucleotides are TGTGCCAGCAGCTTAGAAAACATTCAGTACTTC. Its translation: CASSLENIQYF. Filled out from reference TRBV11-3 and TRBJ2-4, the complete variable domain reads EAGVVQSPRYKIIEKKQPVAFWCNPISGHNTLYWYLQNLGQGPELLIRYENEEAVDDSQLPKDRFSAERLKGVDSTLKIQPAELGDSAVYLCASSLENIQYFGAGTRLSVL.

This clonotype was recorded at least ten times. The chain combines TRBV5-1 with TRBJ1-4; no definite D call. CDR3 length equals 15 residues. Trimming pared 5 bases from V and 1 base from J, leaving 12 bases between. Germline CDR1 is SGHRS and CDR2 is YFSETQ. The CDR3: CASSFSGETNEKLFF. CDR3 coding DNA: TGCGCCAGCAGTTTTAGCGGGGAAACTAATGAAAAACTGTTTTTT.

J is TRBJ1-1 and V is TRBV7-2; D uncertain. With 1 base removed from V and 12 bases from J, the gap between germline ends came to 15 bases. CDR1 and CDR2 from the germline V gene are SGHTA and FQGNSA. The CDR3 totals 13 residues. The CDR3 protein is CASSLDFRENPFF. The CDR3, as DNA: TGTGCCAGCAGCTTAGATTTTCGGGAGAATCCTTTCTTT. Filled out from reference TRBV7-2 and TRBJ1-1, the complete variable domain reads GAGVSQSPSNKVTEKGKDVELRCDPISGHTALYWYRQSLGQGLEFLIYFQGNSAPDKSGLPSDRFSAERTGGSVSTLTIQRTQQEDSAVYLCASSLDFRENPFFGQGTRLTVV.

This clonotype was counted many times. The chain recombines TRBV20-1 with TRBJ2-7; D might be TRBD2 (8 bases). From germline, CDR1 is DFQATT and CDR2 SNEGSKA (reference sequence). The CDR3 extends over 17 amino acids. Trimming stripped 3 bases from V and 0 bases from J, with 21 bases between. CDR3 sequence: CSARGLGGAGASYEQYF. CDR3 nucleotides: TGCAGTGCTAGGGGACTAGGGGGCGCGGGGGCCTCCTACGAGCAGTACTTC.

This clonotype was observed at least ten times. The chain is built from TRBV20-1 and TRBJ2-3, with D unresolved. Trimming removed 3 bases from V and 6 bases from J, with 16 bases in between. The germline CDR1 and CDR2 sequences are DFQATT and SNEGSKA (reference sequence). The CDR3 is 14 residues long. The CDR3 loop reads CSARGGRLADTQYF. The DNA of the CDR3 is TGCAGTGCTAGGGGCGGACGCTTGGCTGATACGCAGTATTTT.